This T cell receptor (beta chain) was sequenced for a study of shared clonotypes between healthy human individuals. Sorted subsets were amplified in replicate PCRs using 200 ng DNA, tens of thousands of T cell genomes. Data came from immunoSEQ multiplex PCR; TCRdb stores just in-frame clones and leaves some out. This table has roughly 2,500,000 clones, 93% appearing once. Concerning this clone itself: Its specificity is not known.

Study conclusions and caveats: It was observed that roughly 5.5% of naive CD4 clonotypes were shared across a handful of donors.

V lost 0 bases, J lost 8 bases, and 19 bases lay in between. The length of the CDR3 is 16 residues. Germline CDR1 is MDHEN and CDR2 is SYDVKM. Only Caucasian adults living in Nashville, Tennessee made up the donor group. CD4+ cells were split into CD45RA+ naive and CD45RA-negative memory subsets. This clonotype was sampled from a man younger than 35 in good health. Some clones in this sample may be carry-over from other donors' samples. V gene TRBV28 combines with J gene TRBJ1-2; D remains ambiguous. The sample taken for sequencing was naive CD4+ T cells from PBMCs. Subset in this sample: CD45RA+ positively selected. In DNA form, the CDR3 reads TGTGCCAGCAGTTTATGGGGCGTAAGGGCCCCCGTCGGCTACACCTTC. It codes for CASSLWGVRAPVGYTF.